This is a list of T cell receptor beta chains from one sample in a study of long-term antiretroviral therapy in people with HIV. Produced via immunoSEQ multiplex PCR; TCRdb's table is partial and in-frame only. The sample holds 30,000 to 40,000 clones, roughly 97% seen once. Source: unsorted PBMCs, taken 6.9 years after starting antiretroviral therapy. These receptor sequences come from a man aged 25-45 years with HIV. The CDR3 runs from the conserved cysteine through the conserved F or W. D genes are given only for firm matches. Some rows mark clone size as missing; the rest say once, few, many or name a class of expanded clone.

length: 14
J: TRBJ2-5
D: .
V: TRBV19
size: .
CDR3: CASSRRGGQETQYF
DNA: TGTGCCAGTAGTAGGAGGGGTGGCCAAGAGACCCAGTACTTC

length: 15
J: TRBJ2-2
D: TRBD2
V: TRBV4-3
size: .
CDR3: CASSPGLANTGELFF
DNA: TGCGCCAGCAGCCCGGGACTAGCGAACACCGGGGAGCTGTTTTTT

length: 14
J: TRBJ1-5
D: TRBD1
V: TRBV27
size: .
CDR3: CASSLTGSYQPQHF
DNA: TGTGCCAGCAGTTTGACAGGGAGTTATCAGCCCCAGCATTTT

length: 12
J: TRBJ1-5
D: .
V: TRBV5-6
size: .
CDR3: CASSLGARPQHF
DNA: TGTGCCAGCAGCTTGGGGGCTCGGCCCCAGCATTTT

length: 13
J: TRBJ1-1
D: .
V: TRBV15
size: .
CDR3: CATSRDLDGEAFF
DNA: TGTGCCACCAGCAGAGATCTTGATGGTGAAGCTTTCTTT

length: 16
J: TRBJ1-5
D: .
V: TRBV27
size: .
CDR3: CASSLSGTDDNQPQHF
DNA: TGTGCCAGCAGCCTATCGGGAACTGATGACAATCAGCCCCAGCATTTT

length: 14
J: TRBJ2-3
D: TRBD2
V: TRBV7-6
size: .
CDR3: CASSPTSGGDTQYF
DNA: TGTGCCAGCAGTCCCACTAGCGGAGGAGATACGCAGTATTTT

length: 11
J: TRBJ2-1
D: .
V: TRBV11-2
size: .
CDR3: CASGEAREQFF
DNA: TGTGCCAGCGGAGAGGCGAGAGAGCAGTTCTTC

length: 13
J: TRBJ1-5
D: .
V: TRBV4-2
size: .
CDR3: CASSQDLAQPQHF
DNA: TGTGCCAGCAGCCAAGATCTAGCGCAGCCCCAGCATTTT

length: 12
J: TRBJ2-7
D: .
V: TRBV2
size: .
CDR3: CASRLEYYEQYF
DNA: TGTGCCAGCAGGCTAGAGTACTACGAGCAGTACTTC

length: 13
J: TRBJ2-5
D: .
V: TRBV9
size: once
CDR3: CASSPNLQETQYF
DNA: TGTGCCAGCAGCCCCAACCTCCAAGAGACCCAGTACTTC

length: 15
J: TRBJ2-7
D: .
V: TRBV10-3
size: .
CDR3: CAISGSRGPSYEQYF
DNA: TGTGCCATCAGTGGGTCCAGGGGACCGAGCTACGAGCAGTACTTC

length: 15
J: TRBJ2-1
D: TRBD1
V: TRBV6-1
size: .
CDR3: CASRGQGYSYNEQFF
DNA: TGTGCCAGCAGAGGACAGGGGTACTCCTACAATGAGCAGTTCTTC

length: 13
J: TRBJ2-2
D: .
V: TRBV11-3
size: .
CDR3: CASSLEREGELFF
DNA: TGTGCCAGCAGCTTAGAAAGGGAAGGGGAGCTGTTTTTT

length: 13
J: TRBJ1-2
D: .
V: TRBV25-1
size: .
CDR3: CASSDSLSYGYTF
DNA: TGTGCCAGCAGTGACTCCCTGTCCTATGGCTACACCTTC

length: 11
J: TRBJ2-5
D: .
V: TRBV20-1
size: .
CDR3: CSAVLSETQYF
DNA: TGCAGTGCGGTACTTTCAGAGACCCAGTACTTC

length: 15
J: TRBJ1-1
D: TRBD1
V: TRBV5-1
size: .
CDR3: CASSYEGASNTEAFF
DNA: TGCGCCAGCAGCTACGAGGGGGCTAGCAACACTGAAGCTTTCTTT

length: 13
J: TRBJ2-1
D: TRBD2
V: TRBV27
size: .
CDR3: CASSPPEAGAKFF
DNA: TGTGCCAGCAGTCCGCCAGAAGCGGGAGCTAAGTTCTTC

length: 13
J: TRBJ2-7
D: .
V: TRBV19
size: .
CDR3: CASSIGGNYEQYF
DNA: TGTGCCAGTAGTATTGGAGGAAACTACGAGCAGTACTTC

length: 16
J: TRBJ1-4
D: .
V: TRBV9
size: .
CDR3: CASSVGGRTANEKLFF
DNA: TGTGCCAGCAGCGTAGGAGGGAGGACAGCAAATGAAAAACTGTTTTTT

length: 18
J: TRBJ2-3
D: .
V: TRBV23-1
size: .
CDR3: CASSQSEGDIHLTDTQYF
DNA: TGCGCCAGCAGTCAATCGGAGGGGGACATTCACCTCACAGATACGCAGTATTTT

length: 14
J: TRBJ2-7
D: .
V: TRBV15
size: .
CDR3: CATSRDPRGGEQYF
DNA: TGTGCCACCAGCAGAGATCCAAGGGGAGGCGAGCAGTACTTC

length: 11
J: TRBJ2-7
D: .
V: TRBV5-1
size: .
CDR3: CASSSRYEQYF
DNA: TGCGCCAGCAGCTCCAGATACGAGCAGTACTTC

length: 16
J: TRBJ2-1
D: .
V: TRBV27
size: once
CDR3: CASSLSTGEIPNEQFF
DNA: TGTGCCAGCAGTTTATCGACTGGGGAGATCCCCAATGAGCAGTTCTTC

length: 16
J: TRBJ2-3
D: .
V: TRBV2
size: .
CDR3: CASSPGGGALTDTQYF
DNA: TGTGCCAGCAGCCCTGGGGGGGGCGCACTAACAGATACGCAGTATTTT

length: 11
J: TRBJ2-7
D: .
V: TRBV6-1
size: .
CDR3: CASSSFGRAYF
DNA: TGTGCCAGCAGTTCGTTCGGCAGGGCGTACTTC

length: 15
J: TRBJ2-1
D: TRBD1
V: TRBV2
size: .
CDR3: CASTLRDREGGEQFF
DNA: TGTGCCAGCACTCTCCGGGACAGGGAGGGCGGTGAGCAGTTCTTC

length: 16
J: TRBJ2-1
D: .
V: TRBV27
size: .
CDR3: CASSSRDHLSGNEQFF
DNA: TGTGCCAGCAGTTCCCGGGACCACCTTTCGGGTAATGAGCAGTTCTTC

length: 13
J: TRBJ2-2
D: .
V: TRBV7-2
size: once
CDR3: CASSPLPTGELFF
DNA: TGTGCCAGCAGCCCTCTCCCCACCGGGGAGCTGTTTTTT

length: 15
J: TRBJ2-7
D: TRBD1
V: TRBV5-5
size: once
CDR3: CASSWEPDRVYEQYF
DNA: TGTGCCAGCAGCTGGGAGCCCGACAGGGTTTACGAGCAGTACTTC

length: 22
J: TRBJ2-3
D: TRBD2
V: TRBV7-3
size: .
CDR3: CASSLRDFSTSGIPTRSDTQYF
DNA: TGTGCCAGCAGCTTAAGAGACTTTTCGACTAGCGGGATTCCAACAAGGTCAGATACGCAGTATTTT

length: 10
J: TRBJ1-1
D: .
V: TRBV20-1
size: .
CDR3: CSARYTEAFF
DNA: TGCAGTGCTAGATATACTGAAGCTTTCTTT